Described below is a single T cell receptor (beta chain) sequence and its context. The data belong to a study of CD8+ T cells in alopecia areata. cDNA serving as the sequencing template came from extracted, reverse transcribed RNA. The table came from immunoSEQ multiplex PCR; TCRdb's copy has only in-frame clones and leaves some out. Here the sample spans about 120,000 clones, approximately 53% being singletons. The CDR3 spans 13 residues. CDR1 and CDR2 from the germline V gene are SGHRS and YFSETQ. Trimming shortened V by 6 bases and J by 9 bases, and 13 bases separated the two germline ends. The treatment is: oral pan-JAK inhibitor, 5-10 mg twice daily.

The sequence derives from a human donor with alopecia areata. This chain links TRBV5-1 with TRBJ1-6, with D possibly matching TRBD1 (6 bases). The material sequenced was CD4+ T cells sorted from blood, taken at week 4, from a patient treated with tofacitinib. The CDR3 bases are TGCGCCAGCACCACAGGGCCGAGTTCACCCCTCCACTTT. It is translated as CASTTGPSSPLHF.